This TCR beta chain was obtained from a study of radiotherapy plus CTLA-4 blockade in lung cancer. Study-wide results and limits: Some TCR clones had been derived from tumors. These clones expanded in peripheral blood after radiotherapy plus ipilimumab.

Data came from immunoSEQ multiplex PCR; TCRdb stores just in-frame clones and leaves some out. The sample records about 77,000 clones, 70% to 85% being singletons. Trimming cost V 4 bases and J 4 bases, with 10 bases left between them. The CDR3 has 13 residues. Germline CDR1 and CDR2: MNHEY and SMNVEV (reference sequence). This clone was observed a handful of times. Its antigen is undetermined. The TCR was taken from a human donor with non-small cell lung cancer whose response to radiotherapy plus ipilimumab could not be evaluated. This chain uses TRBV27 with TRBJ1-2; weak D call: TRBD1 (5 bases). The material was peripheral blood, obtained from a patient treated with radiotherapy plus ipilimumab. As DNA, the CDR3 is TGTGCCAGCAGTTCAACAGGTTCCTATGGCTACACCTTC. This codes for CASSSTGSYGYTF.